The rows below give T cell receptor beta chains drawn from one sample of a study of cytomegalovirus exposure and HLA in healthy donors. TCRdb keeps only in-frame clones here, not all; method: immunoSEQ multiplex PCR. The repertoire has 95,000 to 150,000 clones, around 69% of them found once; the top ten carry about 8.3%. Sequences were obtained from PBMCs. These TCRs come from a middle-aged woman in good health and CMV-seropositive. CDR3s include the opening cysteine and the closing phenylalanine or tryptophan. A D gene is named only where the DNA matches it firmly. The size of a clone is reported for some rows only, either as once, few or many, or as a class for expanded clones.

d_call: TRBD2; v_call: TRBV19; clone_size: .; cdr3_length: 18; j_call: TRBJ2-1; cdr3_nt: TGTGCCAGTAGCAAACCACAGACTAGCGGGAGAGGTAGCAATGAGCAGTTCTTC; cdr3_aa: CASSKPQTSGRGSNEQFF
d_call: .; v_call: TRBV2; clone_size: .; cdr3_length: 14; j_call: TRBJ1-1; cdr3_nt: TGTGCCAGCAGGGAGGACAGCTTGAACACTGAAGCTTTCTTT; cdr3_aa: CASREDSLNTEAFF
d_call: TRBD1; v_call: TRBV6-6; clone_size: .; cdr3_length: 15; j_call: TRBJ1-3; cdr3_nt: TGTGCCAGCAGACAGACAGGGAGCTCTGGAAACACCATATATTTT; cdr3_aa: CASRQTGSSGNTIYF
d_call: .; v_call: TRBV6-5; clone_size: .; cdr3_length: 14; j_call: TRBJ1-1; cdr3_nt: TGTGCCAGCAGTTACTCTGCCGGGAACACTGAAGCTTTCTTT; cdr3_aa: CASSYSAGNTEAFF
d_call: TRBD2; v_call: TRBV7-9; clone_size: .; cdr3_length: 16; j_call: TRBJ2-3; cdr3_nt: TGTTCCAGCAGCTTATCCGTCGTCAGGGAGGGAGATACGCAGTATTTT; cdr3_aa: CSSSLSVVREGDTQYF
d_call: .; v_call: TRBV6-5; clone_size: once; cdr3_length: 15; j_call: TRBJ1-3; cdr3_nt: TGTGCCAGCAGCTCGACAGGATCTCGTGGAAACACCATATATTTT; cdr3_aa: CASSSTGSRGNTIYF
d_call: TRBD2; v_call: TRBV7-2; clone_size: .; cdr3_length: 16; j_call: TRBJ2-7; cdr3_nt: TGTGCCAGCAGCTTATATCTAGCGGGAGAACCCTACGAGCAGTACTTC; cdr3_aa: CASSLYLAGEPYEQYF
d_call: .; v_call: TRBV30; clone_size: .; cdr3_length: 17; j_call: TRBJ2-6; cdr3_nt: TGTGCCTGGAGCCTGGGTCCCGGAGGTTCTGGGGCCAACGTCCTGACTTTC; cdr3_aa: CAWSLGPGGSGANVLTF
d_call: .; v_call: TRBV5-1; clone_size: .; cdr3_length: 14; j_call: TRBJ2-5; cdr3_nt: TGCGCCAGCAGTTTCCAGGGCAGGGCGGAGACCCAGTACTTC; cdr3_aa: CASSFQGRAETQYF
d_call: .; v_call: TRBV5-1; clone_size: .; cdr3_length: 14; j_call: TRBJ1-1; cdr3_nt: TGCGCCAGCAGCTTGGGAGGGATGAACACTGAAGCTTTCTTT; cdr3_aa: CASSLGGMNTEAFF
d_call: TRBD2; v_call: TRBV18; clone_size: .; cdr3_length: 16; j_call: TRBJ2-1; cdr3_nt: TGTGCCAGCTCACCACGGGGACTAGCGGGAACGGATGAGCAGTTCTTC; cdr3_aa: CASSPRGLAGTDEQFF
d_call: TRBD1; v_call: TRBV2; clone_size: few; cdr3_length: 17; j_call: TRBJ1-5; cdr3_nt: TGTGCCAGCAGTTCGACAGGGGGCGTAGGGTCGGGTCAGCCCCAGCATTTT; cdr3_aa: CASSSTGGVGSGQPQHF
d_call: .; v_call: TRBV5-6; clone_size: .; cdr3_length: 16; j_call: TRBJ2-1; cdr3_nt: TGTGCCAGCAGCTCCACAAAAAGCGATAGTTTCAATGAGCAGTTCTTC; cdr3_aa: CASSSTKSDSFNEQFF
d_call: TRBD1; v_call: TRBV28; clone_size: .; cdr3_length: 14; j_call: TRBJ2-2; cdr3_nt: TGTGCCAGCAGAAGGACAGGGAATACCGGGGAGCTGTTTTTT; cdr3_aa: CASRRTGNTGELFF
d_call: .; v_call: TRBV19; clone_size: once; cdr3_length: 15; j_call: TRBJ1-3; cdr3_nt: TGTGCCAGTAGCATTCCGCCGGGTTCTGGAAACACCATATATTTT; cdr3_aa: CASSIPPGSGNTIYF
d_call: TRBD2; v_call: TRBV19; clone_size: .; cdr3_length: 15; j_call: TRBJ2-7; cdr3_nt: TGTGCCAGTAGTTCCAGAGCGGGGGACCCCTACGAGCAGTACTTC; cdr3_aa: CASSSRAGDPYEQYF
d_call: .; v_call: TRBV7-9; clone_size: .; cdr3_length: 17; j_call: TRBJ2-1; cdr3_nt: TGTGCCAGCAGCCGAGGGCTAGCCGTCCTCTTAGGCAATGAGCAGTTCTTC; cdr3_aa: CASSRGLAVLLGNEQFF
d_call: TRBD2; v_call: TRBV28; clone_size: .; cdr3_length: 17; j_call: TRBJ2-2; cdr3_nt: TGTGCCAGCAGTCCCCTAGCGGGAGGGCCCCACACCGGGGAGCTGTTTTTT; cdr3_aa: CASSPLAGGPHTGELFF
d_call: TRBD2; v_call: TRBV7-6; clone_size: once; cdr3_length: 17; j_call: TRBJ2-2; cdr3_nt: TGTGCCAGCAGCTTAGCCCAAGCGGGAGGGCAAACCGGGGAGCTGTTTTTT; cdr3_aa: CASSLAQAGGQTGELFF
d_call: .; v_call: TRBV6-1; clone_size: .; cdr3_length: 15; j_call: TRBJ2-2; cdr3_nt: TGTGCCAGCAGGGAGGGGCCAACGAACACCGGGGAGCTGTTTTTT; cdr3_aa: CASREGPTNTGELFF
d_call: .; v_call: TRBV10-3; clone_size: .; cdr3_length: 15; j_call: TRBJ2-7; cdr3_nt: TGTGCCATCAGTGAGTCGAACAGGGTGACCCACGAGCAGTACTTC; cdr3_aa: CAISESNRVTHEQYF
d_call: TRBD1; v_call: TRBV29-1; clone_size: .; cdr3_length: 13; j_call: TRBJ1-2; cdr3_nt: TGCAGCGTCGATATACCGACAGGGTACGGCTACACCTTC; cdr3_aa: CSVDIPTGYGYTF